These T cell receptor beta chains were read from a single sample in a study of T cell responses to AZD1222 COVID-19 vaccine. Data came from immunoSEQ multiplex PCR; TCRdb stores just in-frame clones and leaves some out. The data show some 120,000 clones, less than 90% seen once. The sequences come from peripheral blood, collected on day 0 of AZD1222 vaccination. Every receptor here comes from an adult in good health. Each CDR3 is given with its conserved first and last residue. D genes are given only for firm matches. For some rows the clone size is stated as once, few or many, or as a class when expanded; others skip it.

J | V | size | D | DNA | CDR3
TRBJ1-5 | TRBV19 | NA | TRBD1 | TGTGCCAGTACCCCATCCCGGGGGCAGGGGGCTCAGCCCCAGCATTTT | CASTPSRGQGAQPQHF
TRBJ1-1 | TRBV5-1 | NA | NA | TGCGCCAGCAGCTTGGGGGCAGGGGTGAACACTGAAGCTTTCTTT | CASSLGAGVNTEAFF
TRBJ2-2 | TRBV29-1 | NA | TRBD2 | TGCAGCGTTGGCGAACTAGCGGGAGTCTCGAACACCGGGGAGCTGTTTTTT | CSVGELAGVSNTGELFF
TRBJ2-7 | TRBV9 | few | TRBD1 | TGTGCCAGCAGCGGCCGGGACAGCTCCTACGAGCAGTACTTC | CASSGRDSSYEQYF
TRBJ2-1 | TRBV27 | once | TRBD1 | TGTGCCAGCAGTTCGACAGGGGATAAGTTCTTC | CASSSTGDKFF
TRBJ1-6 | TRBV7-9 | NA | TRBD1 | TGTGCCAGCAGTTTCCGGGACAGGGATATTTCACCCCTCCACTTT | CASSFRDRDISPLHF
TRBJ1-2 | TRBV3-1/TRBV3-2 | NA | NA | TGTGCCAGCAGCCGAGGGGTCGATGGCTACACCTTC | CASSRGVDGYTF
TRBJ2-6 | TRBV19 | NA | NA | TGTGCCAGTAGTATTTCAGAAGCCAACGTCCTGACTTTC | CASSISEANVLTF
TRBJ2-7 | TRBV7-9 | few | TRBD1 | TGTGCCAGCAGCGGGACAGACTACGAGCAGTACTTC | CASSGTDYEQYF
TRBJ1-2 | TRBV27 | NA | TRBD1 | TGTGCCAGCAGCGGGACAGGGGCCTATGGCTACACCTTC | CASSGTGAYGYTF
TRBJ2-1 | TRBV7-9 | once | NA | TGTGCCAGCAGCTTCGGCCGGGACTCCCACTACAATGAGCAGTTCTTC | CASSFGRDSHYNEQFF
TRBJ2-3 | TRBV3-1/TRBV3-2 | NA | NA | TGTGCCAGCAGCCAAAGGGGGACAAATACGCAGTATTTT | CASSQRGTNTQYF
TRBJ2-2 | TRBV9 | NA | NA | TGTGCCAGCAGCGTAGTGGCGAACACCGGGGAGCTGTTTTTT | CASSVVANTGELFF
TRBJ2-3 | TRBV7-2 | NA | TRBD2 | TGTGCCAGCAGCCGGGGGGGCCGCACAGATACGCAGTATTTT | CASSRGGRTDTQYF